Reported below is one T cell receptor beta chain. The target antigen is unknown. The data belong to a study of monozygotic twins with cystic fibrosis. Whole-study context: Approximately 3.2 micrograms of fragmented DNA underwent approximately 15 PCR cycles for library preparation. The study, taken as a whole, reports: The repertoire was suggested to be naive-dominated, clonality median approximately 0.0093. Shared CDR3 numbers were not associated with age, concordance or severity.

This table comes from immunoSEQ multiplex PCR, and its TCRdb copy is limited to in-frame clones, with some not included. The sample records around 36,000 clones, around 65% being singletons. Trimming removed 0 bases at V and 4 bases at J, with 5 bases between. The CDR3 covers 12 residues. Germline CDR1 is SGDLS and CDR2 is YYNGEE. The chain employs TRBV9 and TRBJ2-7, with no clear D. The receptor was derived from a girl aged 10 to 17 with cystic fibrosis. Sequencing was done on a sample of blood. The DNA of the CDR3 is TGTGCCAGCAGCGTAGAAGGATACGAGCAGTACTTC. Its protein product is CASSVEGYEQYF.